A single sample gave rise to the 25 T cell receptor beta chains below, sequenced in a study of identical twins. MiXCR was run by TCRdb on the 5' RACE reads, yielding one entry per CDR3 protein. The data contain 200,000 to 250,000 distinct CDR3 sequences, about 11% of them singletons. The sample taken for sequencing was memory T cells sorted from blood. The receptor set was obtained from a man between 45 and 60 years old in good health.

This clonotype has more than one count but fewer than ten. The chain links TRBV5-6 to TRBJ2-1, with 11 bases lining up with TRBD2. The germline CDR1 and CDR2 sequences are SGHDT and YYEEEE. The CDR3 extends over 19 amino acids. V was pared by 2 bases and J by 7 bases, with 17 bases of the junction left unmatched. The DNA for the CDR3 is TGTGCCAGCAGCTTTCTAGTAACGCTGACTAGCGGGGTAGGTAATGAGCAGTTCTTC. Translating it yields CASSFLVTLTSGVGNEQFF.

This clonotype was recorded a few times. The chain's CDR3 is CASSSVAPIQANVLTF. The CDR3 nucleotides are TGTGCCAGCAGCTCCGTCGCCCCTATACAGGCCAACGTCCTGACTTTC. The rearrangement joins TRBV7-9 to TRBJ2-6, with D unresolved. Deletions cut 4 bases from V and 6 bases from J, with 16 bases between. This CDR3 has 16 amino acids. The germline V gene encodes CDR1 SEHNR and CDR2 FQNEAQ (reference sequence).

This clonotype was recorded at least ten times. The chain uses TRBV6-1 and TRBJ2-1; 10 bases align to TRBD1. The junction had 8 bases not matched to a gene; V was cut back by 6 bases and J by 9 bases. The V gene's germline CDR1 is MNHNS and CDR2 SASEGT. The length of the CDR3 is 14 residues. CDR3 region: CASRGTGEWTEQFF. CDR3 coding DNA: TGTGCCAGCAGGGGGACAGGGGAATGGACTGAGCAGTTCTTC.

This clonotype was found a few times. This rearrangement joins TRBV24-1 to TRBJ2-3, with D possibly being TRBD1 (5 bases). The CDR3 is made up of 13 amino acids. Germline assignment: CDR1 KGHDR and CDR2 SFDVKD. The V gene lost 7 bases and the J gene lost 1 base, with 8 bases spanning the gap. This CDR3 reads CATRDSGTDTQYF. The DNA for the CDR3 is TGTGCCACCAGAGACAGTGGCACAGATACGCAGTATTTT.

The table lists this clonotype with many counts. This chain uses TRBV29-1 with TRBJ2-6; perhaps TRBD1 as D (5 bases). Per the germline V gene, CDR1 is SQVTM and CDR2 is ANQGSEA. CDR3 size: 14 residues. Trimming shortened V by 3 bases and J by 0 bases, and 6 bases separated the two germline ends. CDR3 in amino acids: CSVDQGSGANVLTF. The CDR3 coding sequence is TGCAGCGTTGATCAGGGCTCTGGGGCCAACGTCCTGACTTTC.

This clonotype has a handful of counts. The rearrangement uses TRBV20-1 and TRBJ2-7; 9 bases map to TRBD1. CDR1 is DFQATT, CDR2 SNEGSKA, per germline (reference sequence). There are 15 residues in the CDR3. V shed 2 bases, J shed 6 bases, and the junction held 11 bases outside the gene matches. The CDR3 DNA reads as TGCAGTGCTAGAAATCCCGCGGGACAGGGCTTCGAGCAGTACTTC. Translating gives CSARNPAGQGFEQYF.

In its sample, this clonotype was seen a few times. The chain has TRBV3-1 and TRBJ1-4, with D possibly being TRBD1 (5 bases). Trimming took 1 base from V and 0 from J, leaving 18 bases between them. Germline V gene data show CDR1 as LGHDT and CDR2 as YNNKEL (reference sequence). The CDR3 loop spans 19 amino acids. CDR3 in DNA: TGTGCCAGCAGCCAAGTCCGGGGACGCCGCCGGGCAACTAATGAAAAACTGTTTTTT. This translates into CASSQVRGRRRATNEKLFF.

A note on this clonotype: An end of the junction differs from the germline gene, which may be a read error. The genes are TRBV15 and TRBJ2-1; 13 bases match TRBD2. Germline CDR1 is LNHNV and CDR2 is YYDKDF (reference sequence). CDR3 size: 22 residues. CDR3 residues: CATSTFGGTSGKGREMSNAQFF. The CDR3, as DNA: TGTGCCACCAGCACTTTTGGCGGGACTAGCGGGAAGGGAAGGGAAATGAGTAATGCGCAGTTCTTC.

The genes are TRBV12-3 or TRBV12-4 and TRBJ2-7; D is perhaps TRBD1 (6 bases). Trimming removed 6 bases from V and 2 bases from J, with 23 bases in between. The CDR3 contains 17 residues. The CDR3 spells CASSTTDSRLPTYEQYF. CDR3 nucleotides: TGTGCCAGCAGCACAACGGACAGTCGTCTTCCTACCTACGAGCAGTACTTC.

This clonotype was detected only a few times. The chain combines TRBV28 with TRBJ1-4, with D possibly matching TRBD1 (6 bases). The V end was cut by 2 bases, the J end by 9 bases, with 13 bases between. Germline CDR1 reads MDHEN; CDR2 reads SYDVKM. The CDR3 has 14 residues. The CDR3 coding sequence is TGTGCCAGCAGTTTAGGACTACAGGGTAAAAAACTGTTTTTT. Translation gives CASSLGLQGKKLFF.

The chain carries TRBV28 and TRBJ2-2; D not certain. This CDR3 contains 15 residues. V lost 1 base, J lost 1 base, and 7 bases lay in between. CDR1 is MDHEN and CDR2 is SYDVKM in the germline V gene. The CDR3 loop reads CASSLSGQNTGELFF. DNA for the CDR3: TGTGCCAGCAGTTTATCTGGGCAGAACACCGGGGAGCTGTTTTTT.

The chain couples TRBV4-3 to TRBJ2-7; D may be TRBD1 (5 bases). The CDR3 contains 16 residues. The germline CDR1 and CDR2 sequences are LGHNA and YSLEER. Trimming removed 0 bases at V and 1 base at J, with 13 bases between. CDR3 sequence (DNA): TGCGCCAGCAGCCAAGATTGGGGCAGCAAATCCTACGAGCAGTACTTC. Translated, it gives CASSQDWGSKSYEQYF.

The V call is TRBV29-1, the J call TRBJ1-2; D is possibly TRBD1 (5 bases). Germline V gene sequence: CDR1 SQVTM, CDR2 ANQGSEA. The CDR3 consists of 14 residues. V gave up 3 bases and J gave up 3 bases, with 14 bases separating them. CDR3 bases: TGCAGCGTTGATGGCCCTCGGGGGGACTATGGCTACACCTTC. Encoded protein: CSVDGPRGDYGYTF. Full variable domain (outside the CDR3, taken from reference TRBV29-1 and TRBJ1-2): SAVISQKPSRDICQRGTSLTIQCQVDSQVTMMFWYRQQPGQSLTLIATANQGSEATYESGFVIDKFPISRPNLTFSTLTVSNMSPEDSSIYLCSVDGPRGDYGYTFGSGTRLTVV.

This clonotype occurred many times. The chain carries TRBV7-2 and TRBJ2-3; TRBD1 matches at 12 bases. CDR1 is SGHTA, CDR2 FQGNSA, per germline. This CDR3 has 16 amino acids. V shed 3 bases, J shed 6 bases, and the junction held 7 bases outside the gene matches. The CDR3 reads CASSFRGQGAGDTQYF. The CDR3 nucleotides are TGTGCCAGCAGCTTCCGGGGACAGGGGGCCGGGGATACGCAGTATTTT.

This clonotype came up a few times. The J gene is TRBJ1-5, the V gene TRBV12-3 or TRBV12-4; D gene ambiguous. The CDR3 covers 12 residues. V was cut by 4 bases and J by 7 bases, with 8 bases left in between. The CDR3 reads CASSSQYQPQHF. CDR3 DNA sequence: TGTGCCAGCAGTTCTCAGTACCAGCCCCAGCATTTT.

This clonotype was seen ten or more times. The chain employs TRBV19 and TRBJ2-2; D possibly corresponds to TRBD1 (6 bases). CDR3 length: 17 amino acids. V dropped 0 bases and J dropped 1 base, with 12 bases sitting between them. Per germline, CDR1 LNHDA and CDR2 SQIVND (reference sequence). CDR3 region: CASSIDAQGLNTGELFF. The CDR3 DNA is TGTGCCAGTAGTATAGATGCTCAGGGGCTGAACACCGGGGAGCTGTTTTTT.

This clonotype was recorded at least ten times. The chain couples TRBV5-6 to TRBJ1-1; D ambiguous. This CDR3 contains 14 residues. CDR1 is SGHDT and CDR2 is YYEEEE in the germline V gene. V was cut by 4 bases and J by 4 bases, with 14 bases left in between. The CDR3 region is CASSPDGSSTEAFF. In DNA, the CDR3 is TGTGCCAGCAGCCCCGATGGGAGTAGCACTGAAGCTTTCTTT.

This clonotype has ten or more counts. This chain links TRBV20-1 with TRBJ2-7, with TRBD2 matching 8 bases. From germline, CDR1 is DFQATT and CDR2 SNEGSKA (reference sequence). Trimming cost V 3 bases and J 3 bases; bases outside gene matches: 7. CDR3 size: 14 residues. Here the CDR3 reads CSASLPGGNYEQYF. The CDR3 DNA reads TGCAGTGCTAGTCTCCCGGGAGGGAACTACGAGCAGTACTTC.

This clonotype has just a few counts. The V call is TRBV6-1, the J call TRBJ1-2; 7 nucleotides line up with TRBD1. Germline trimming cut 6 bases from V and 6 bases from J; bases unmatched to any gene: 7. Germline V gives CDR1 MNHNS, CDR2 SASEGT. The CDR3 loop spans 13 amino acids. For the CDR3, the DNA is TGTGCCAGCAGACCCGACAGGGCTGATGGCTACACCTTC. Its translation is CASRPDRADGYTF.

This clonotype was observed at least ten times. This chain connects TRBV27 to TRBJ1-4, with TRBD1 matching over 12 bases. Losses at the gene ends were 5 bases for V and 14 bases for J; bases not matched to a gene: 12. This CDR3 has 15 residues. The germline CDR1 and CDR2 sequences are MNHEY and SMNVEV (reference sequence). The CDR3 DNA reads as TGTGCCAGCAGTGTTATAGGGGACAGGGGGCGCATCCTGTTTTTT. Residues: CASSVIGDRGRILFF.

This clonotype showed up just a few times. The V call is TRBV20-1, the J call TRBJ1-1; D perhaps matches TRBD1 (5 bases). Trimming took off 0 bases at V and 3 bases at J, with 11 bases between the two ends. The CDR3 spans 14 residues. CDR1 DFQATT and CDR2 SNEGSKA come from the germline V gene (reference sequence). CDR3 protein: CSARDGTVDTEAFF. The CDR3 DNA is TGCAGTGCTAGAGACGGGACCGTAGACACTGAAGCTTTCTTT.

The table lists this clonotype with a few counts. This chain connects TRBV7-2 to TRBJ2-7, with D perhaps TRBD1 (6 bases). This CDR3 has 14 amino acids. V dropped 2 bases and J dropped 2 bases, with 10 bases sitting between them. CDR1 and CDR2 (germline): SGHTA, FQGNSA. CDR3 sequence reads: CASSLRTDAYEQYF. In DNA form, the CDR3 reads TGTGCCAGCAGCTTAAGGACAGACGCCTACGAGCAGTACTTC. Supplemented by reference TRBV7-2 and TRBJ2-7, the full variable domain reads GAGVSQSPSNKVTEKGKDVELRCDPISGHTALYWYRQSLGQGLEFLIYFQGNSAPDKSGLPSDRFSAERTGGSVSTLTIQRTQQEDSAVYLCASSLRTDAYEQYFGPGTRLTVT.

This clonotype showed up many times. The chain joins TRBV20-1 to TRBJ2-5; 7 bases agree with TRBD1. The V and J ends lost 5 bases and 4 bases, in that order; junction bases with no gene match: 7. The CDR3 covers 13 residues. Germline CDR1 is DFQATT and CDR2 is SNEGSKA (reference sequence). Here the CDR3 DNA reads TGCAGTGCTCCTCAACAGGGGCGAGAGACCCAGTACTTC. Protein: CSAPQQGRETQYF.

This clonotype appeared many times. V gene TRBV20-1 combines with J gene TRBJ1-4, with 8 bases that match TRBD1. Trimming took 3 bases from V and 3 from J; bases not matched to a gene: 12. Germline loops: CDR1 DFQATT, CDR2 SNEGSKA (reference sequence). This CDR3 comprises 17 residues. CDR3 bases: TGCAGTGCTAGGAAGCGGACAGGGCATCAGGCTAATGAAAAACTGTTTTTT. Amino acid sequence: CSARKRTGHQANEKLFF.

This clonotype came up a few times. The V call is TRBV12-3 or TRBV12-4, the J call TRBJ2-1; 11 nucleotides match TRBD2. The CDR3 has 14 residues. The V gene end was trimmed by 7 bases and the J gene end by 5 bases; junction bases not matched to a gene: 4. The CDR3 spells CASNPSGRNNEQFF. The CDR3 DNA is TGTGCCAGCAATCCTAGCGGGAGGAACAATGAGCAGTTCTTC.